This TCR beta chain was identified in a study of blood T cell repertoires in COVID-19. Data came from immunoSEQ multiplex PCR; TCRdb stores just in-frame clones and leaves some out. This table has approximately 300,000 clones, approximately 90% appearing once. Participant ages covered about 18 to 100 years across 20 to 25 US areas. The ends were cut back, 3 bases at V and 4 bases at J, with 13 bases in the middle. From germline, CDR1 is SGHRS and CDR2 YFSETQ. The CDR3 is made up of 15 amino acids. The rearrangement uses TRBV5-1 and TRBJ2-2; D may be TRBD1 (6 bases). The sequencing sample was made of PBMCs or T cells enriched from blood (not recorded which). The sequence was collected from a young woman who had recovered from COVID-19. The CDR3 DNA sequence: TGCGCCAGCAGCTCGTCTCTACAGGGCACCGGGGAGCTGTTTTTT. It translates to CASSSSLQGTGELFF.